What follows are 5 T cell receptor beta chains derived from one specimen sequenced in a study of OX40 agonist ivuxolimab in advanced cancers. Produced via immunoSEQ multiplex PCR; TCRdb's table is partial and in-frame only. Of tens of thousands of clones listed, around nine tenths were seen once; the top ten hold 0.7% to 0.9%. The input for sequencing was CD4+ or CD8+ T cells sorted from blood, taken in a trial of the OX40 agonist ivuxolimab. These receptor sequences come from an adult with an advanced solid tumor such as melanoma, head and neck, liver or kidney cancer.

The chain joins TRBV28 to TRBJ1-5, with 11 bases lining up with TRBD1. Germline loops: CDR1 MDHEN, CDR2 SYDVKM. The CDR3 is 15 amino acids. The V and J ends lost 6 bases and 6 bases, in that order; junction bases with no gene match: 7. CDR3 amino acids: CASRTPGTGGQPQHF. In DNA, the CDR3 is TGTGCCAGCAGAACTCCCGGGACAGGGGGTCAGCCCCAGCATTTT.

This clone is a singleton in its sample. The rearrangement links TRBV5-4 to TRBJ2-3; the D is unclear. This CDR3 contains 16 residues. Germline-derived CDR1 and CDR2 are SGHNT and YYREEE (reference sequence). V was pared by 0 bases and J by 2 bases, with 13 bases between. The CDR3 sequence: CASSLGQASSTDTQYF. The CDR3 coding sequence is TGTGCCAGCAGCTTGGGGCAGGCGTCCTCCACAGATACGCAGTATTTT.

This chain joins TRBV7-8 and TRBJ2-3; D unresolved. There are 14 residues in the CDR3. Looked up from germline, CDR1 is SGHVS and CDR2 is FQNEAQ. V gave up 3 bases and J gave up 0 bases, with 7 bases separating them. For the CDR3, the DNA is TGTGCCAGCAGCTTTGGGCGGAGCACAGATACGCAGTATTTT. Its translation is CASSFGRSTDTQYF. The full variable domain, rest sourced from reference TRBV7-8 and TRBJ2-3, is GAGVSQSPRYKVAKRGQDVALRCDPISGHVSLFWYQQALGQGPEFLTYFQNEAQLDKSGLPSDRFFAERPEGSVSTLKIQRTQQEDSAVYLCASSFGRSTDTQYFGPGTRLTVL.

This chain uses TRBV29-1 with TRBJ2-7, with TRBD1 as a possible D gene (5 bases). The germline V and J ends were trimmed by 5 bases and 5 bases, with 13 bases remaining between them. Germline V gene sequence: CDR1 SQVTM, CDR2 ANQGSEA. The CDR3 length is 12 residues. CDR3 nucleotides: TGCAGCGTTAGTTGGGGCAAAAACGAGCAGTACTTC. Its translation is CSVSWGKNEQYF.

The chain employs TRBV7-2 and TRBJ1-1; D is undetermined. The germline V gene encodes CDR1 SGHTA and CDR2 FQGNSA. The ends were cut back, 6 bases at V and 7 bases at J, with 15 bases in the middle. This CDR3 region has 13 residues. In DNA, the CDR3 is TGTGCCAGCAGTTCTGTACCGATTAATGAAGCTTTCTTT. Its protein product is CASSSVPINEAFF.